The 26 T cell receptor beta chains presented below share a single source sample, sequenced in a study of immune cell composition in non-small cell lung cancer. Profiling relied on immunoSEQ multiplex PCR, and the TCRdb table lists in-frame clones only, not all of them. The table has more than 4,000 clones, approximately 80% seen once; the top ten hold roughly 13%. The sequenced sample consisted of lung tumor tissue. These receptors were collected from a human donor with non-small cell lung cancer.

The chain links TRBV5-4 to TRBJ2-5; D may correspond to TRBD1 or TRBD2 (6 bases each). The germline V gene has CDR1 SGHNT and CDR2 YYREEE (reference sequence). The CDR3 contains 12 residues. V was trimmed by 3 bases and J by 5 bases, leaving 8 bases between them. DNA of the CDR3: TGTGCCAGCAGCTGGAGGGGGGAGACCCAGTACTTC. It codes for CASSWRGETQYF.

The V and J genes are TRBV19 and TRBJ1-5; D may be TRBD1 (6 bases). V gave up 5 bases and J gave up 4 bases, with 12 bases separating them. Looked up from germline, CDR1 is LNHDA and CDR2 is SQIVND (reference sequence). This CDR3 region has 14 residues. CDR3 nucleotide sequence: TGTGCCAGTAGTTCGGGACAACCAAATCAGCCCCAGCATTTT. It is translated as CASSSGQPNQPQHF. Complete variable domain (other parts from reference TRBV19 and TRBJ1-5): DGGITQSPKYLFRKEGQNVTLSCEQNLNHDAMYWYRQDPGQGLRLIYYSQIVNDFQKGDIAEGYSVSREKKESFPLTVTSAQKNPTAFYLCASSSGQPNQPQHFGDGTRLSIL.

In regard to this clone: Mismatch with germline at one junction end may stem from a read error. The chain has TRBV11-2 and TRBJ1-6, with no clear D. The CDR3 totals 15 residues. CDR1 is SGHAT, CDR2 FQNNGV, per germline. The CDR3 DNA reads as TGCGCCAGCAGCCAAGGATTGGTGAACAATTCACCCCTCCACTTT. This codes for CASSQGLVNNSPLHF.

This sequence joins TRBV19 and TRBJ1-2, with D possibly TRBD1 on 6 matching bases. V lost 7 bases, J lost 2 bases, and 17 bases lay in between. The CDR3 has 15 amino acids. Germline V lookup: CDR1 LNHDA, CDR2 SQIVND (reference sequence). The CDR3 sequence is CASIPTGTMNYGYTF. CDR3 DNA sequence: TGTGCCAGTATCCCCACCGGGACAATGAACTATGGCTACACCTTC.

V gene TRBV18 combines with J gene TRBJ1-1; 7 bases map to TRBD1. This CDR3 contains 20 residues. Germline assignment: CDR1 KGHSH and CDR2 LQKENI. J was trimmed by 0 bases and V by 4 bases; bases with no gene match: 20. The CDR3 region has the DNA TGTGCCAGCTCACAGTCGACAGGGTTGAATCCTAGGGCCATGAACACTGAAGCTTTCTTT. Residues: CASSQSTGLNPRAMNTEAFF.

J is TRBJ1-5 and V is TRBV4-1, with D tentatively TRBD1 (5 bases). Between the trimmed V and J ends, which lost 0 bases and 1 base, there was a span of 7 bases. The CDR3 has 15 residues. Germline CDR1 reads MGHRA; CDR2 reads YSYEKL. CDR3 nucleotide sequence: TGCGCCAGCAGCCAAGAGCCAGGGAGCAATCAGCCCCAGCATTTT. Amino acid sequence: CASSQEPGSNQPQHF.

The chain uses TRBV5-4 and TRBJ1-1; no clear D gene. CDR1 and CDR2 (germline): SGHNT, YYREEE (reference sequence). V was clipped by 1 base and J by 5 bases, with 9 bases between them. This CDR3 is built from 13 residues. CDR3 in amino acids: CASSLMTATEAFF. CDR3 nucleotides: TGTGCCAGCAGCTTGATGACGGCTACTGAAGCTTTCTTT. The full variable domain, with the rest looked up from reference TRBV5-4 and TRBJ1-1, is ETGVTQSPTHLIKTRGQQVTLRCSSQSGHNTVSWYQQALGQGPQFIFQYYREEENGRGNFPPRFSGLQFPNYSSELNVNALELDDSALYLCASSLMTATEAFFGQGTRLTVV.

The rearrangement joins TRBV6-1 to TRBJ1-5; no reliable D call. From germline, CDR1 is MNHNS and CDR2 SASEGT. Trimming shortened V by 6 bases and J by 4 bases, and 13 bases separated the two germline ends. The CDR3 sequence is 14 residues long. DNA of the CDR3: TGTGCCAGCAGGGTAAGGACCAATAATCAGCCCCAGCATTTT. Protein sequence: CASRVRTNNQPQHF.

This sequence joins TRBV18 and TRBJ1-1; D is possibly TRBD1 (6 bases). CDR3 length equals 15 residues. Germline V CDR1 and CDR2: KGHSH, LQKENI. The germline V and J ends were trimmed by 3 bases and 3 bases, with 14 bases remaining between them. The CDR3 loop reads CASSPMGALYTEAFF. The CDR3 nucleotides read TGTGCCAGCTCACCGATGGGGGCGTTATACACTGAAGCTTTCTTT.

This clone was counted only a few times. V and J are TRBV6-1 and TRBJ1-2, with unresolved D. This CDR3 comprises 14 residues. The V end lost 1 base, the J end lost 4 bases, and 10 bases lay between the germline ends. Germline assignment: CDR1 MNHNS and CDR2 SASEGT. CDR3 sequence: CASSEGAGAYGYTF. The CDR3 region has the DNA TGTGCCAGCAGTGAAGGAGCAGGAGCCTATGGCTACACCTTC.

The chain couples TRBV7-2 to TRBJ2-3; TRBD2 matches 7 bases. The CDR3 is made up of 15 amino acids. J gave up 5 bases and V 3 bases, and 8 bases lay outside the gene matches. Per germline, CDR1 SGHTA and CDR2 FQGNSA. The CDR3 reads CASSFRLALRDTQYF. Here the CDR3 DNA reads TGTGCCAGCAGCTTCCGACTAGCCCTCAGAGATACGCAGTATTTT.

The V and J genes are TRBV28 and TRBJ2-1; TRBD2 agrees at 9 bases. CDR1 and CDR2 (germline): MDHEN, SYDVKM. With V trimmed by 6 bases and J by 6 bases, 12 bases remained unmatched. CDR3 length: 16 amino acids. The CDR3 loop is CASSRAGGPFGNEQFF. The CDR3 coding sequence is TGTGCCAGCAGCCGAGCGGGGGGTCCCTTTGGCAATGAGCAGTTCTTC.

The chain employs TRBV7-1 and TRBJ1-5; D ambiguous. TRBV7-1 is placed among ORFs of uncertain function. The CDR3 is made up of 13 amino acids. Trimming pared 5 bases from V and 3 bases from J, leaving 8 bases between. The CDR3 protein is CASSPDNNQPQHF. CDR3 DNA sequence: TGTGCCAGCAGCCCCGACAACAATCAGCCCCAGCATTTT.

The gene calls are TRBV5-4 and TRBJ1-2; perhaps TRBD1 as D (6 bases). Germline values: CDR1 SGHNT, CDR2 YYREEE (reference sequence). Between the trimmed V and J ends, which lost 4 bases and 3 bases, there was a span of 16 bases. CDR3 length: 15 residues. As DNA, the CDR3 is TGTGCCAGCAGCCAAGTAGGAGGGGGGTACTATGGCTACACCTTC. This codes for CASSQVGGGYYGYTF.

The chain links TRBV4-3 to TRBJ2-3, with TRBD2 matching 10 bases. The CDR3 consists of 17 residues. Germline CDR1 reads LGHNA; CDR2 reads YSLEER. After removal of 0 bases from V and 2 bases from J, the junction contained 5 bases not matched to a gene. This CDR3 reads CASSQDTGLAFTDTQYF. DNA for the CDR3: TGCGCCAGCAGCCAAGATACGGGACTAGCGTTCACAGATACGCAGTATTTT.

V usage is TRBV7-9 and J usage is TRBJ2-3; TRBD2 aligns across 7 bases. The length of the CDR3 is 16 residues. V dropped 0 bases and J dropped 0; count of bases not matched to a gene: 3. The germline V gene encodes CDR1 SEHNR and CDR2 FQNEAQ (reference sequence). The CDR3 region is CASSLAGRGSTDTQYF. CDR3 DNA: TGTGCCAGCAGCTTAGCAGGGCGGGGGAGCACAGATACGCAGTATTTT.

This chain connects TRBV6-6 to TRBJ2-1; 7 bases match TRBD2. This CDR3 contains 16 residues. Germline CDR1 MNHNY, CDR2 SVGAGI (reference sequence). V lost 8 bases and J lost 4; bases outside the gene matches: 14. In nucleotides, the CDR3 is TGTGCCAGCGGACTGATGCGGGGGACCAGATACAATGAGCAGTTCTTC. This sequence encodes CASGLMRGTRYNEQFF.

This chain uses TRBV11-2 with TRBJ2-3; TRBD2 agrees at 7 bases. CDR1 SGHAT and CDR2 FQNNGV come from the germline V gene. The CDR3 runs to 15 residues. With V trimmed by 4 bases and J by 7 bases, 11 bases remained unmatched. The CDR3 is CASSSLGGGENTQYF. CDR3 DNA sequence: TGTGCCAGCAGCTCCCTCGGTGGGGGGGAAAATACGCAGTATTTT.

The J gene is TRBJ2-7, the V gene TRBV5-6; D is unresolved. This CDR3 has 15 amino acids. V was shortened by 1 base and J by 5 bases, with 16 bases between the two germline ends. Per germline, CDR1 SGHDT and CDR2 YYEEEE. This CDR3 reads CASSLNLISTHEQYF. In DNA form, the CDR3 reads TGTGCCAGCAGCTTGAATCTGATTAGTACCCACGAGCAGTACTTC.

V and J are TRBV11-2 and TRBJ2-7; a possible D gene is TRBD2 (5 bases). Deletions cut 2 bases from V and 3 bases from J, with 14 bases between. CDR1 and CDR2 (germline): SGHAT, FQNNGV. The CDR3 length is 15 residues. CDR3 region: CASSLFSGELYEQYF. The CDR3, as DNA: TGTGCCAGCAGCTTATTTTCCGGGGAGCTCTACGAGCAGTACTTC.

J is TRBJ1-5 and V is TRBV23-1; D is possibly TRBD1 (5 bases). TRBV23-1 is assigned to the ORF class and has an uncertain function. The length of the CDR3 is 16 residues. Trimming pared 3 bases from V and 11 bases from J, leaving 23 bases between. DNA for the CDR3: TGCGCCAGCAGTCACCCCCAAGAGGGGCGGGAAACGTCCCAGCATTTT. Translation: CASSHPQEGRETSQHF.

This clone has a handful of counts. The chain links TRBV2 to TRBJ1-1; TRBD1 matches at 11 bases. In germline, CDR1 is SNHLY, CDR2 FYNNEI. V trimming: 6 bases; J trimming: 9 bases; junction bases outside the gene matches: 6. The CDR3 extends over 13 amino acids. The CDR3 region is CASSLGQGAKAFF. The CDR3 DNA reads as TGTGCCAGCAGCTTAGGACAGGGGGCCAAAGCTTTCTTT.

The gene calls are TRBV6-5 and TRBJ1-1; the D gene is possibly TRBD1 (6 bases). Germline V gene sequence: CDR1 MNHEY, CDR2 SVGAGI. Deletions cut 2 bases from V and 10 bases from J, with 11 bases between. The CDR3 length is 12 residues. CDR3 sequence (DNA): TGTGCCAGCAGTTACCCGAGGGGGGCAGCTTTCTTT. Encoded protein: CASSYPRGAAFF.

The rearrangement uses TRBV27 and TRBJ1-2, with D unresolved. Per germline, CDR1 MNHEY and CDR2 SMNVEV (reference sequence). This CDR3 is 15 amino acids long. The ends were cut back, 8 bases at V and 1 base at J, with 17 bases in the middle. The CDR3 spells CASAIGSANNYGYTF. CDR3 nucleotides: TGTGCCAGCGCTATCGGGTCTGCAAATAACTATGGCTACACCTTC.

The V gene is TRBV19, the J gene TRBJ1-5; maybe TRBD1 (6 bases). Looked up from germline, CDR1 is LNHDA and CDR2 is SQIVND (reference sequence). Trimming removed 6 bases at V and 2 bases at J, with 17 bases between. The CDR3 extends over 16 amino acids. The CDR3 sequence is CASRTGGHHGNQPQHF. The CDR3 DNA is TGTGCCAGTAGGACAGGAGGGCACCATGGCAATCAGCCCCAGCATTTT. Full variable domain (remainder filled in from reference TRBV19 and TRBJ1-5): DGGITQSPKYLFRKEGQNVTLSCEQNLNHDAMYWYRQDPGQGLRLIYYSQIVNDFQKGDIAEGYSVSREKKESFPLTVTSAQKNPTAFYLCASRTGGHHGNQPQHFGDGTRLSIL.

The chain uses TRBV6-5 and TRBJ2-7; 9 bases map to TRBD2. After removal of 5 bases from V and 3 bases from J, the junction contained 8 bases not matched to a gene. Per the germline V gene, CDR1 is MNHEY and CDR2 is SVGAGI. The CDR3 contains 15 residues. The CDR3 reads CASSPRGGYLYEQYF. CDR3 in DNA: TGTGCCAGCAGTCCGCGGGGGGGGTATCTCTACGAGCAGTACTTC.